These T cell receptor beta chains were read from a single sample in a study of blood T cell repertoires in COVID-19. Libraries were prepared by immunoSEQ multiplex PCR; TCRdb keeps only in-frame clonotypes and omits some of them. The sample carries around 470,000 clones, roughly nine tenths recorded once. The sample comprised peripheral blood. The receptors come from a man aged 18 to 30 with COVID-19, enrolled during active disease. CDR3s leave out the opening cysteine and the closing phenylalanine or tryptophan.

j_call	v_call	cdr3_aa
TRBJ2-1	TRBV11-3	ASSLPTGQMYNEQF
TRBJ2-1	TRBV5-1	ASSREGLQYNEQF
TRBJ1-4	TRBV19	ASKTRPGQGNEKLF
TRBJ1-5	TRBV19	ASSIGLISNQPQH
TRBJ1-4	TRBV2	ASRNPTGHHEKLF
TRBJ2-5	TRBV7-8	ASSLASSGGQETQY
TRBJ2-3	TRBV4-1	ASSQVGQRTDTQY
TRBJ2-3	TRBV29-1	SVEDHVADTQY
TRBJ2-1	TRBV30	AWSKQF
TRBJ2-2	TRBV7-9	ASSTTRNTGELF
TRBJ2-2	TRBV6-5	ASRETGGELF
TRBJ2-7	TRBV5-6	ASSSNYEQY
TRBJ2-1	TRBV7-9	ASSLGRKLVNEQF
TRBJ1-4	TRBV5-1	ASSLGPSGGGSTNEKLF
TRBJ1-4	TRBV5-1	ASSPAGGFEKLF